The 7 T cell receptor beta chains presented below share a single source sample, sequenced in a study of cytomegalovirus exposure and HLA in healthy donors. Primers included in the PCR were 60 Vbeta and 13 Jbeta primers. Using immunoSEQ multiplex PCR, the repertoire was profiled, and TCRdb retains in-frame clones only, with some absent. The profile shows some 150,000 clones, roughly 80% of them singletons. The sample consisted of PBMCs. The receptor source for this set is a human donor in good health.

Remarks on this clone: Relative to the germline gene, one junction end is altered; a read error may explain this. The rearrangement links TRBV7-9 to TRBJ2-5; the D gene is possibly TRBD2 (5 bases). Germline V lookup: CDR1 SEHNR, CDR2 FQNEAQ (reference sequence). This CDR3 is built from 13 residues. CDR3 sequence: CASSSRGQGTQYF. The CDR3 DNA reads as TGTGCCAGCAGCTCTCGAGGGCAAGGGACCCAGTACTTC.

The CDR3 DNA follows: TGTGCCAGCAGTATCCAAACAGGGTACGAGCAGTACTTC. Its translation: CASSIQTGYEQYF. The rearrangement joins TRBV28 to TRBJ2-7; maybe TRBD1 (6 bases). The V and J ends lost 5 bases and 4 bases respectively, with 12 bases between them. Germline assignment: CDR1 MDHEN and CDR2 SYDVKM. This CDR3 is 13 amino acids long.

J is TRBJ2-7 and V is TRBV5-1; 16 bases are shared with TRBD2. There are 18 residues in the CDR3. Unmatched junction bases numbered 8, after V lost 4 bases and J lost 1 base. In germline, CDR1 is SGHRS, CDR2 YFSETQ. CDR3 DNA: TGCGCCAGCAGCAAGGGACTAGCGGGGGGGAAGAGGTCCTACGAGCAGTACTTC. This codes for CASSKGLAGGKRSYEQYF.

CDR3 region: CASSLTTRVEEKLFF. CDR3 sequence (DNA): TGTGCCAGCAGCTTAACGACCAGGGTGGAAGAAAAACTGTTTTTT. This sequence joins TRBV7-8 and TRBJ1-4; the D gene is possibly TRBD1 (5 bases). V was cut by 2 bases and J by 8 bases, with 15 bases left in between. The CDR3 has 15 residues. Germline CDR1 SGHVS, CDR2 FQNEAQ.

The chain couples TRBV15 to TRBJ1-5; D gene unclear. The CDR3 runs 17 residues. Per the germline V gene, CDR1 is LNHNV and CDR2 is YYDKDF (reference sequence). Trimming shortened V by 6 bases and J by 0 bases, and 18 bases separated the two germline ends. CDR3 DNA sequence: TGTGCCACCAGTGCCTTTAGAGGGCAGATTAGCAATCAGCCCCAGCATTTT. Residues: CATSAFRGQISNQPQHF.

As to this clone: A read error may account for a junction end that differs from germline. CDR3 nucleotide sequence: TGTTCCAGCAGCTTAGTCGGGGTTCACTATGGCTACACCTTC. Its protein product is CSSSLVGVHYGYTF. V is TRBV7-9 and J is TRBJ1-2, with no clear D. Germline-derived CDR1 and CDR2 are SEHNR and FQNEAQ (reference sequence). The CDR3 runs to 14 residues.

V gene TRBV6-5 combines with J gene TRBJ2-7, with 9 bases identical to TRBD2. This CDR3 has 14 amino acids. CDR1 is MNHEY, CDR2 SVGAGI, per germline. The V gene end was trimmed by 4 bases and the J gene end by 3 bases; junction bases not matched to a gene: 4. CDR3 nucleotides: TGTGCCAGCAGTTTCGGACTAGCGAGCTACGAGCAGTACTTC. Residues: CASSFGLASYEQYF.